Each of the 2 T cell receptor beta chains below was sequenced from the same sample in a study of vaccination effects on CD4 cells after COVID-19. CD4+ T cells specific for antigen were expanded with viral peptide pools by the ViraFEST assay before sequencing. With nine to eleven days of culture completed, CD4+ T cells were isolated. Absence of prior SARS-CoV-2 infection characterized the vaccine recipients, who showed negative nucleocapsid antibodies. TCRdb's copy holds only in-frame clones and misses some; the assay was immunoSEQ multiplex PCR. The table shows around 25,000 clones, with roughly four fifths occurring only once. No antigens are known for them. Sequenced material: CD4+ T cells from PBMCs cultured with SARS-CoV-2 spike peptides, taken before COVID-19 vaccination. Receptors originate from a human donor who received a COVID-19 vaccine.

The V gene is TRBV7-8, the J gene TRBJ2-7; no definite D call. Germline CDR1 SGHVS, CDR2 FQNEAQ. V was trimmed by 5 bases and J by 5 bases, leaving 13 bases between them. CDR3 length: 13 residues. The CDR3 region has the DNA TGTGCCAGCAGCCGATACATATTGCACGAGCAGTACTTC. Amino acid sequence: CASSRYILHEQYF. Supplemented by reference TRBV7-8 and TRBJ2-7, the full variable domain reads GAGVSQSPRYKVAKRGQDVALRCDPISGHVSLFWYQQALGQGPEFLTYFQNEAQLDKSGLPSDRFFAERPEGSVSTLKIQRTQQEDSAVYLCASSRYILHEQYFGPGTRLTVT.

This clone was seen just once. DNA of the CDR3: TGTGCCACCAGCAGAGACAATCAGCCCCAGCATTTT. This gives the protein CATSRDNQPQHF. The genes are TRBV15 and TRBJ1-5; D unresolved. Germline CDR1 reads LNHNV; CDR2 reads YYDKDF (reference sequence). The CDR3 loop spans 12 amino acids. V was cut by 0 bases and J by 3 bases, with 0 bases left in between.